This T cell receptor beta chain was recorded in a study of blood T cell repertoires in COVID-19. V was pared by 5 bases and J by 0 bases, with 7 bases between. CDR3 size: 13 residues. Germline CDR1 and CDR2: LNHDA and SQIVND (reference sequence). Profiling relied on immunoSEQ multiplex PCR, and the TCRdb table lists in-frame clones only, not all of them. The data contain 150,000 to 200,000 clones, around 83% of them singletons. The sequenced sample was peripheral blood. This receptor was obtained from a man between 18 and 35 years old with acute or convalescent COVID-19. This chain connects TRBV19 to TRBJ1-2; tentative D call: TRBD1 (6 bases). The CDR3 DNA reads TGTGCCAGTAGTCAGGGGACTAACTATGGCTACACCTTC. It yields the protein CASSQGTNYGYTF. Complete variable domain (other parts from reference TRBV19 and TRBJ1-2): DGGITQSPKYLFRKEGQNVTLSCEQNLNHDAMYWYRQDPGQGLRLIYYSQIVNDFQKGDIAEGYSVSREKKESFPLTVTSAQKNPTAFYLCASSQGTNYGYTFGSGTRLTVV.